The source of this T cell receptor beta chain is a study of blood T cell repertoires in COVID-19. The germline V gene encodes CDR1 MGHRA and CDR2 YSYEKL. With 0 bases removed from V and 7 bases from J, the gap between germline ends came to 10 bases. CDR3 length: 14 amino acids. Sequencing was performed with immunoSEQ multiplex PCR; in TCRdb, only in-frame clones are kept and a portion is missing. The repertoire holds approximately 100,000 clones, with over 75% as singletons. The receptor's source is a human donor in a cohort sampled during active or convalescent COVID-19. Sequenced input: peripheral blood. The chain links TRBV4-1 to TRBJ2-1, with D possibly TRBD2 on 5 matching bases. The CDR3 nucleotides read TGCGCCAGCAGCCAAGATCGGGGTTTGAATGAGCAGTTCTTC. It translates to CASSQDRGLNEQFF.